The T cell receptor beta chain described here comes from a study of blood T cell repertoires in COVID-19. Overall study: Sites in the United States, Italy and Spain provided acute and convalescent COVID-19 samples. PBMCs, B-cell-depleted T cells, or T cells provided the cDNA or gDNA that made up the material.

Cohorts were based on clinical histories the participants reported. Looked up from germline, CDR1 is SQVTM and CDR2 is ANQGSEA. With V trimmed by 6 bases and J by 6 bases, 10 bases remained unmatched. This CDR3 is built from 13 residues. Libraries were prepared by immunoSEQ multiplex PCR; TCRdb keeps only in-frame clonotypes and omits some of them. The profile shows around 230,000 clones, roughly nine tenths of them singletons. The TCR sequence derives from a woman in her 30s with acute COVID-19. The V and J genes are TRBV29-1 and TRBJ2-7; TRBD1 aligns across 8 bases. The sample comprised PBMCs or T cells enriched from blood (not recorded which). The CDR3 loop is CSVRGQGITEQYF. CDR3 coding DNA: TGCAGCGTCCGCGGACAGGGAATCACCGAGCAGTACTTC.